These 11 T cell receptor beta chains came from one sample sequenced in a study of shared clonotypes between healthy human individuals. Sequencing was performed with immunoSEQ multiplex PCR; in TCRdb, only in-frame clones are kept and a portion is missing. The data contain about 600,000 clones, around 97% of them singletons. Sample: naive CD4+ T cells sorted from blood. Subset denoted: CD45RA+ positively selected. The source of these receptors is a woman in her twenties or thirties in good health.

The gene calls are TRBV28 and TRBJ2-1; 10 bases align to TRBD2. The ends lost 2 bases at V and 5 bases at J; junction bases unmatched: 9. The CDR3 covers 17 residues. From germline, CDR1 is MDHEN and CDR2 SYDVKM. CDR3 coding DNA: TGTGCCAGCAGTTTAGGCCGGGGACTAGCGCCAAACAATGAGCAGTTCTTC. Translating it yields CASSLGRGLAPNNEQFF.

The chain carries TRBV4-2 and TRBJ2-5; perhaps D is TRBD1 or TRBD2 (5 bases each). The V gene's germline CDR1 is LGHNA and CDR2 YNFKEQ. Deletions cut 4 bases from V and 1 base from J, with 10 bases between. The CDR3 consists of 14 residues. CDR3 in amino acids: CASSLSGTQETQYF. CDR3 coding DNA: TGTGCCAGCAGCCTTTCCGGGACCCAAGAGACCCAGTACTTC.

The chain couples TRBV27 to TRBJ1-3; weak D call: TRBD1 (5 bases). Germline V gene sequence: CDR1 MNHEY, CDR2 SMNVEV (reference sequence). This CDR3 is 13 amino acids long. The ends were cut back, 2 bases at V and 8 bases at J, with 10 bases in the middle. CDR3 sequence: CASSLGPGDTIYF. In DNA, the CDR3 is TGTGCCAGCAGTTTAGGACCGGGGGACACCATATATTTT.

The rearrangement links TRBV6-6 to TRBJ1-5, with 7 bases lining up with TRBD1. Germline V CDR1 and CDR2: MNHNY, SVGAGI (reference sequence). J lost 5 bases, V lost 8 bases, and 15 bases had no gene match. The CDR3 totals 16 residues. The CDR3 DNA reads TGTGCCAGCGTATCCGGCCGAGAAGGGGGCTATCAGCCCCAGCATTTT. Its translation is CASVSGREGGYQPQHF.

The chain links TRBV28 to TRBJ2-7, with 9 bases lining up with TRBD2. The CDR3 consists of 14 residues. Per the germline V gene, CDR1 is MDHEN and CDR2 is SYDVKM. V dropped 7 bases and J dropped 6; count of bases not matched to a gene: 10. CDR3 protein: CASTVAGANFEQYF. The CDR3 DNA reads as TGTGCCAGCACCGTAGCGGGAGCTAATTTCGAGCAGTACTTC.

In DNA form, the CDR3 reads TGTGCCAGCAGTCCCCCACAGGGTAAACGCGAGCAGTACTTC. Translated: CASSPPQGKREQYF. The chain combines TRBV28 with TRBJ2-7; tentative D call: TRBD1 (6 bases). Per germline, CDR1 MDHEN and CDR2 SYDVKM. Trimming took 5 bases from V and 6 from J, leaving 17 bases between them. This CDR3 is 14 amino acids long.

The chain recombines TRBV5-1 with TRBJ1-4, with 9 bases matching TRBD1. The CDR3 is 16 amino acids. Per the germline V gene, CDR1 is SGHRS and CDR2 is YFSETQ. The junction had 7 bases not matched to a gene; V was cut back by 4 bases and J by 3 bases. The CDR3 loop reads CASSPGTGTANEKLFF. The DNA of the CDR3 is TGCGCCAGCAGCCCCGGGACAGGGACTGCTAATGAAAAACTGTTTTTT.

In DNA, the CDR3 is TGTGCCAGCAGCTCAGTTGGGGGGGGTGGCGGGGAGCTGTTTTTT. This translates into CASSSVGGGGGELFF. The J gene is TRBJ2-2, the V gene TRBV28; TRBD2 matches at 7 bases. CDR3 size: 15 residues. After removal of 6 bases from V and 7 bases from J, the junction contained 11 bases not matched to a gene. The germline CDR1 and CDR2 sequences are MDHEN and SYDVKM.

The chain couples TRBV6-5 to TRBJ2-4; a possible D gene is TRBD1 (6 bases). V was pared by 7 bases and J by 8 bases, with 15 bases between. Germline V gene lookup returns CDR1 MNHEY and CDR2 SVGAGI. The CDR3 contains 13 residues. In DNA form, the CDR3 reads TGTGCCAGCAAAGTAGGCAGGGGTGACATTCAGTACTTC. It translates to CASKVGRGDIQYF.

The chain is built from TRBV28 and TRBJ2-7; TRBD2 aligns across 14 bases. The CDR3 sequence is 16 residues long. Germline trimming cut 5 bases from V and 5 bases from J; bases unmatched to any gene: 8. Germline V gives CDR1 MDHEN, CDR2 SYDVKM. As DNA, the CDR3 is TGTGCCAGCAGTGATTCGACTAGCGGGAGGGTCCACGAGCAGTACTTC. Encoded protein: CASSDSTSGRVHEQYF.

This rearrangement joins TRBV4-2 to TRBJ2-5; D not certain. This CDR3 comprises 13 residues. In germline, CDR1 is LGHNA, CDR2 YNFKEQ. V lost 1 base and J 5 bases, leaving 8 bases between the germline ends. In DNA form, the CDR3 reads TGTGCCAGCAGCCAAGCCCTGCGGGAGACCCAGTACTTC. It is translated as CASSQALRETQYF.